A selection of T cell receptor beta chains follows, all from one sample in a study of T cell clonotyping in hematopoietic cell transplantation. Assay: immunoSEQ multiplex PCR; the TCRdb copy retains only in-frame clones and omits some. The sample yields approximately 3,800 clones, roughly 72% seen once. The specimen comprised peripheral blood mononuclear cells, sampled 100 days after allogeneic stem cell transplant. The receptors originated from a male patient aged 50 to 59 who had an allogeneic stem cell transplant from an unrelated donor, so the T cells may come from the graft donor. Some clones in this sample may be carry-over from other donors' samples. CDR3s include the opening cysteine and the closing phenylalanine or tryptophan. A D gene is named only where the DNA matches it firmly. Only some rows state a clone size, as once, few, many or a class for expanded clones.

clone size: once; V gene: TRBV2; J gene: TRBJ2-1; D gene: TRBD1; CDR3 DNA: TGTGCCAGCAGTGACGCGACAGGGAACCATGATGAGCAGTTCTTC; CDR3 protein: CASSDATGNHDEQFF
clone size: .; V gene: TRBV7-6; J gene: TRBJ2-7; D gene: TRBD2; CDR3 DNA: TGTGCCAGCAGCTTAGAAGTTAGCGGGGGAGGTAACGAGCAGTACTTC; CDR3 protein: CASSLEVSGGGNEQYF
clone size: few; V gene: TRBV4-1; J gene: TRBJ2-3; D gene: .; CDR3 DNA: TGCGCCAGCAGCCAAATCCGGACCCTGGGCACAGATACGCAGTATTTT; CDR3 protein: CASSQIRTLGTDTQYF
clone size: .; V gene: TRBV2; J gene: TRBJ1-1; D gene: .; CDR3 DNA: TGTGCCAGCCAGCGGGAGACGAACACTGAAGCTTTCTTT; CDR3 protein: CASQRETNTEAFF
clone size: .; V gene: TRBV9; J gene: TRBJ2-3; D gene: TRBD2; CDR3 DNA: TGTGCCAGCAGCGTCGGGACTAGTGTTCAAGATACGCAGTATTTT; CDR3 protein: CASSVGTSVQDTQYF
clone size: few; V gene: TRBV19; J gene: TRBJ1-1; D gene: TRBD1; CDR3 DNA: TGTGCCAGTAGTCCAGACAGGGATCAGGGTGAAGCTTTCTTT; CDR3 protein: CASSPDRDQGEAFF
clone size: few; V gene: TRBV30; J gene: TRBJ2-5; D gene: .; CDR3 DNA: TGTGCCTGGAGTGTAGGGCAGACGCCCCAGGAGACCCAGTACTTC; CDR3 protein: CAWSVGQTPQETQYF
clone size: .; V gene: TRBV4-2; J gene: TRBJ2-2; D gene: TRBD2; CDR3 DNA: TGTGCCAGCAGCCAAGATAGCGGGGGGGCCGGGGAGCTGTTTTTT; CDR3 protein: CASSQDSGGAGELFF
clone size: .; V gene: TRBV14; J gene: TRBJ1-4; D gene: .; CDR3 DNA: TGTGCCAGCAGCCTCCTTTACTGGGAAAAACTGTTTTTT; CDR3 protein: CASSLLYWEKLFF
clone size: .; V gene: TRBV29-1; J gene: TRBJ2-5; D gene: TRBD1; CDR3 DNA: TGCAGCGCTAAGGACAGGGGGCGGGAGACCCAGTACTTC; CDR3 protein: CSAKDRGRETQYF
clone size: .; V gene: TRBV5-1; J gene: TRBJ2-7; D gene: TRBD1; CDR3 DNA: TGCGCCAGCAGCTTGGCCGGACAGGAGACGGGAGAGCAGTACTTC; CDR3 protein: CASSLAGQETGEQYF
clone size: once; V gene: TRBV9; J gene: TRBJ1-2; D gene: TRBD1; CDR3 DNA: TGTGCCAGCAGCGCGGGAGGGACAGGGGAGGGGGGCATCTATGGCTACACCTTC; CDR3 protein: CASSAGGTGEGGIYGYTF
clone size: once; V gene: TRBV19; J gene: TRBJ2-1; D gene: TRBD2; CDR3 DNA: TGTGCCAGTAGTAGGGGGGGGACCTACAATGAGCAGTTCTTC; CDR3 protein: CASSRGGTYNEQFF
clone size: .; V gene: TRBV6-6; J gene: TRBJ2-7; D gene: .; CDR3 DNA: TGTGCCAGCAGCCCCGATCCGGGTGAGGAGTACTTC; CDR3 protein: CASSPDPGEEYF
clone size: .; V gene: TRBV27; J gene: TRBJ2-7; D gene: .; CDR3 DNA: TGTGCCAGCAGTTTTGGTCCCCCCCCCTACGAGCAGTACTTC; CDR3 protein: CASSFGPPPYEQYF
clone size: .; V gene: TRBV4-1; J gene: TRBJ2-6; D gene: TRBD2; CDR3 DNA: TGCGCCAGCAGCCATGGACTAGCGGGGGCCGGGGCCAACGTCCTGACTTTC; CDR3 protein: CASSHGLAGAGANVLTF
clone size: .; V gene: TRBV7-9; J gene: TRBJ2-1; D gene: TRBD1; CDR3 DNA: TGTGCCAGCAGCTTAGCCCAGGGGGACTACAATGAGCAGTTCTTC; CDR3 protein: CASSLAQGDYNEQFF
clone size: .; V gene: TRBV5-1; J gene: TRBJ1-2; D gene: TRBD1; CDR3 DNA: TGCGCCAGCGGCTCCTCCGGGACAGGGGGATCCTATGGCTACACCTTC; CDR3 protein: CASGSSGTGGSYGYTF
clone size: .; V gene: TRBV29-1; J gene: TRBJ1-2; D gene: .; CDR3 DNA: TGCAGCGGGTCAGGGTCTAACTATGGCTACACCTTC; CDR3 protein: CSGSGSNYGYTF
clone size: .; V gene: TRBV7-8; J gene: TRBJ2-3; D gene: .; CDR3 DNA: TGTGCCAGCAGCGAGAGGGCTACGCAGTATTTT; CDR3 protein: CASSERATQYF
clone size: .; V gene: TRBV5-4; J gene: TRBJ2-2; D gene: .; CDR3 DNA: TGTGCCAGCAGCTTGAGGAACACCGGGGAGCTGTTTTTT; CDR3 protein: CASSLRNTGELFF
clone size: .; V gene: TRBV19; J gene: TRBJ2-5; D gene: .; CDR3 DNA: TGTGCCAGTAGTATTAAGGCAGGGCGGGAGACCCAGTACTTC; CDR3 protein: CASSIKAGRETQYF
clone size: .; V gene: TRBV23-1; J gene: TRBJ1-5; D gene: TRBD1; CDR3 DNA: TGCGCCAGCAGTCAATGCGACAGGGGGAGCAATCAGCCCCAGCATTTT; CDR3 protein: CASSQCDRGSNQPQHF
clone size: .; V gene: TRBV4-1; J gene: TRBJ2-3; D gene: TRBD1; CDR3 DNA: TGCGCCAGCAGCCGAGCGACAGGGGTAAATGAATGGTATTTT; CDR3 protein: CASSRATGVNEWYF
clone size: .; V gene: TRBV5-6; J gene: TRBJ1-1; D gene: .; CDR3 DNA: TGTGCCAGCGCCCCCTGGGGTCCCACTGAAGCTTTCTTT; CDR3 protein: CASAPWGPTEAFF
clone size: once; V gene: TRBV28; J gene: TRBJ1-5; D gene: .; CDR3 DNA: TGTGCCAGCAGGACTCAGGGAGTCAATCAGCCCCAGCATTTT; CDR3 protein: CASRTQGVNQPQHF
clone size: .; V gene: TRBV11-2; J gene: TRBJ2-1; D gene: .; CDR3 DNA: TGTGCCAGCAGCATAACGGACAGATACAATGAGCAGTTCTTC; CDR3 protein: CASSITDRYNEQFF
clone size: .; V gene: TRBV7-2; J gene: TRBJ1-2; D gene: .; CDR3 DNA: TGTGCCAGCAGCTTACAGGGTTATGGCTACACCTTC; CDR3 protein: CASSLQGYGYTF
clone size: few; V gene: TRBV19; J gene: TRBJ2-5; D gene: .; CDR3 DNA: TGTGCCTCTAGGGGAGCAGGGGCGGAGACCCAGTACTTC; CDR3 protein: CASRGAGAETQYF
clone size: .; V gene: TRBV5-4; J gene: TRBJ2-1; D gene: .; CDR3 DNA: TGTGCCAGCAGCCCGGACTACGTCGGCGAGCAGTTCTTC; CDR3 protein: CASSPDYVGEQFF
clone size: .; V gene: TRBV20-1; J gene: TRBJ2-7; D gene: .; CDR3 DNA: TGCAGTGTCCAGGGCATCTACGAGCAGTACTTC; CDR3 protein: CSVQGIYEQYF
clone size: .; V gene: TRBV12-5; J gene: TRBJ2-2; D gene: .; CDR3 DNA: TGTGCTAGTCACCCTGCGCGGAGCACCGGGGAGCTGTTTTTT; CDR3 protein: CASHPARSTGELFF
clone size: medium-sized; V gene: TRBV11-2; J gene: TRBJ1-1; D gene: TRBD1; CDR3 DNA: TGTGCCAGCACCCCAAGACACAGGGGGGACACTGAAGCTTTCTTT; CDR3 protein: CASTPRHRGDTEAFF
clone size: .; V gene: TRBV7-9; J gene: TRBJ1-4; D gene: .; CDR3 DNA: TGTGCCAGCAGCTTAATGTCCCTCACAACTAATGAAAAACTGTTTTTT; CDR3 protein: CASSLMSLTTNEKLFF
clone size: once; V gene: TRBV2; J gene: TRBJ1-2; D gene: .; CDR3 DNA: TGTGCCAGCAGTTACTCTCGTGGGGGCGCGAGTGGCTACACCTTC; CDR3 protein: CASSYSRGGASGYTF
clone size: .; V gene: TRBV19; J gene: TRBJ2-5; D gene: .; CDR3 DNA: TGTGCCAGTAGTCCCCTAGGAGAGACCCAGTACTTC; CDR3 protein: CASSPLGETQYF
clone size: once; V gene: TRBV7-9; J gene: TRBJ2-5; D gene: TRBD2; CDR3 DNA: TGTGCCAGCAGCCTCTCTGCGGGGGACTATCGGAGGGAGACCCAGTACTTC; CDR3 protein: CASSLSAGDYRRETQYF
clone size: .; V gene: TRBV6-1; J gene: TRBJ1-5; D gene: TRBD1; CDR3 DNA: TGTGCCAGCAGTGGAAGACAGGGGATCGGTGGCAATCAGCCCCAGCATTTT; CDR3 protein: CASSGRQGIGGNQPQHF
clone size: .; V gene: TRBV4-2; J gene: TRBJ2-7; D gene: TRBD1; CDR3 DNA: TGTGCCAGCAGCCAAGGAACCACCAGGACAGGGTTGGAGCAGTACTTC; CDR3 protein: CASSQGTTRTGLEQYF
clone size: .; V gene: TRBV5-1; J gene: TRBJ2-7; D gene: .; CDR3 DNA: TGCGCCAGCAGCTTGGAGTTACGCGTAGTCTACGAGCAGTACTTC; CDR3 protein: CASSLELRVVYEQYF
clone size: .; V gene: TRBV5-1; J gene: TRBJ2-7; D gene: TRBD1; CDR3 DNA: TGCGCCAGCAGCTTGGGGGACAGCAGCTACGAGCAGTACTTC; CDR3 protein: CASSLGDSSYEQYF
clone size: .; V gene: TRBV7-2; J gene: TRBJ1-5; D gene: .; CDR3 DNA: TGTGCCAGCAGCCCTTGGGGAGTAGGCAATCAGCCCCAGCATTTT; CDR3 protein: CASSPWGVGNQPQHF
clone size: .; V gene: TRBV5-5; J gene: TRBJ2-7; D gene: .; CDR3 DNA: TGTGCCAGCAGCGCCCGACTAGGCGGCGAGCAGTACTTC; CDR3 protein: CASSARLGGEQYF
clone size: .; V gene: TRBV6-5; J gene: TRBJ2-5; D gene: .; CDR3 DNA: TGTGCCAGCAGCTTTATGAGTCAAGAGACCCAGTACTTC; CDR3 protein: CASSFMSQETQYF
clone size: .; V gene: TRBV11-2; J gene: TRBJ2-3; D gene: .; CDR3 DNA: TGTGCCAGCAGCTTAGTCACCGGATCCTATACGCAGTATTTT; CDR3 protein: CASSLVTGSYTQYF
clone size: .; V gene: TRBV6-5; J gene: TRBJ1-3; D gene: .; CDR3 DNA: TGTGCCAGCAGTTACTTCCCGACTAGCTCTGGAAACACCATATATTTT; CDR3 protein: CASSYFPTSSGNTIYF
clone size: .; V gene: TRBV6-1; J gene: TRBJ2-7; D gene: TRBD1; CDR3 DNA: TGTGCCAGCACCGTGGGACAGGGAGGGGCCTACGAGCAGTACTTC; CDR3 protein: CASTVGQGGAYEQYF
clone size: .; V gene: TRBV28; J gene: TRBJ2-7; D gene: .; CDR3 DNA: TGTGCCAGCAGTTCCCAGGAACCTAGCTACTCCTACGAGCAGTACTTC; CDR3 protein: CASSSQEPSYSYEQYF
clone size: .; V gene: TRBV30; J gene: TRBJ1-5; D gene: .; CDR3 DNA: TGTGCCTGGAGTAAAGGACGGCTCAATCAGCCCCAGCATTTT; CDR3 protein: CAWSKGRLNQPQHF
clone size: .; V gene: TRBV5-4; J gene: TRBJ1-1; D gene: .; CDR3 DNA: TGTGCCAGCAGCGTCGCGGTGAACACTGAAGCTTTCTTT; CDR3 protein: CASSVAVNTEAFF
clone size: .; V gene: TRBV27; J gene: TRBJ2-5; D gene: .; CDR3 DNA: TGTGCCAGCAGTTCCAGGACTGTCCAAGAGACCCAGTACTTC; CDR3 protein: CASSSRTVQETQYF
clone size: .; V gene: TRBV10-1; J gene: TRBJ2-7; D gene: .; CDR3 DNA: TGCGCCAGCAGTTGGAGCGGAAGCTCCTACGAGCAGTACTTC; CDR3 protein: CASSWSGSSYEQYF
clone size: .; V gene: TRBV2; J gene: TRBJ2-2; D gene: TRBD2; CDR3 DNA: TGTGCCAGCAGTGAAGCTAACCCCCCTAGCGGGAGTACCGGGGAGCTGTTTTTT; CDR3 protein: CASSEANPPSGSTGELFF
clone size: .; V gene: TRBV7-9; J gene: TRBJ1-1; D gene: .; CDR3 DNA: TGTGCCACGGCGGGGTTTCAAATGAACACTGAAGCTTTCTTT; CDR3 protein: CATAGFQMNTEAFF
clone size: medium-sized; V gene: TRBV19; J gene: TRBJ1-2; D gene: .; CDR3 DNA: TGTGCCAGTAGTACCTCCAGACAGGTCGATCGAGCTAACTATGGCTACACCTTC; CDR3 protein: CASSTSRQVDRANYGYTF
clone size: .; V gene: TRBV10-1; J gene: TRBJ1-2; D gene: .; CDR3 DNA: TGCGCCAGCAGTGACTCAAACTATGGCTACACCTTC; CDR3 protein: CASSDSNYGYTF
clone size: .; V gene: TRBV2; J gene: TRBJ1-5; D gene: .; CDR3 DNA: TGTGCCAGCAGTCTCTCCCTTAGTCAGCCCCAGCATTTT; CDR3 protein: CASSLSLSQPQHF
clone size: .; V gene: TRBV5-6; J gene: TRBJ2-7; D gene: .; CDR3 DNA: TGTGCCAGCAGCTTCAGACAGGTGCCCTACGAGCAGTACTTC; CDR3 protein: CASSFRQVPYEQYF
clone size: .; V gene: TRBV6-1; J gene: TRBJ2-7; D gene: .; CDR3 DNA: TGTGCCAGCAGTGATGGCAGTCCCTCCTACTACTACGAGCAGTACTTC; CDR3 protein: CASSDGSPSYYYEQYF
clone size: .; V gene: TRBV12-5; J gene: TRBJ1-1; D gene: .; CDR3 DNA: TGTGCTAGTGGTCCCGGGACCCTTGAAGCTTTCTTT; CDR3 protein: CASGPGTLEAFF